This record covers a single T cell receptor (beta chain). The sample originates from a study of T cell repertoires in cytomegalovirus infection. Across the whole study: CMV infection and matching HLA type were both indicated by public TCR beta signatures.

The ends were cut back, 5 bases at V and 0 bases at J, with 11 bases in the middle. Germline V gene data show CDR1 as SEHNR and CDR2 as FQNEAQ (reference sequence). CDR3 length equals 14 residues. TCRdb fed the reads into MiXCR, producing one record per CDR3 protein. The data show roughly 230,000 distinct CDR3 sequences, roughly 22% seen once. The origin of this receptor is a human donor in good health (CMV status not recorded). Some clones in this sample may be carry-over from other donors' samples. J is TRBJ2-7 and V is TRBV7-9; D remains ambiguous. The sequenced sample was CD8+ T cells from PBMCs. The CDR3 region has the DNA TGTGCCAGCAGCCCCCCGGCAGCCTCCTACGAGCAGTACTTC. It encodes CASSPPAASYEQYF.